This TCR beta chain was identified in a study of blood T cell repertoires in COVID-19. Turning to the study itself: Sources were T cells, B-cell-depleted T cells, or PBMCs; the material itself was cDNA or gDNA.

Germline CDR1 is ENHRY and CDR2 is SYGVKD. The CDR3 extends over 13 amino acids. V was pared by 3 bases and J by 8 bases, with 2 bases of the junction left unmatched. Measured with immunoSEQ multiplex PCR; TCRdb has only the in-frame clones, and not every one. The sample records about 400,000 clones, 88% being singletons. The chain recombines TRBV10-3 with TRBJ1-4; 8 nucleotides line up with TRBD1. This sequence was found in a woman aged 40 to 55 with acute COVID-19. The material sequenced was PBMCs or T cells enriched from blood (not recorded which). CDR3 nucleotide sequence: TGTGCCATCAGTGAACAGGGGGACGAAAAACTGTTTTTT. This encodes CAISEQGDEKLFF.